This entry features one T cell receptor beta chain sequence. The CDR3 is 12 residues long. V was cut by 4 bases and J by 6 bases, with 10 bases left in between. Germline loops: CDR1 GTSNPN, CDR2 SVGIG (reference sequence). TCR beta CDR3 regions were amplified from RNA transcripts. First-round RT-PCR with HTBI primers amplified the TCR CDR3 region. TCRdb re-derived calls from the multiplex PCR reads in MiXCR, one entry per CDR3 protein. Of a few hundred thousand distinct CDR3 sequences listed, approximately 14% are singletons. Hyperthyroidism had been newly diagnosed in patients aged 18 to 65, and its duration was under 2 months. These data belong to a study of T cells in Graves' hyperthyroidism and ophthalmopathy. In the study overall: The blood sample was taken at first diagnosis, before treatment began.

The rearrangement uses TRBV30 and TRBJ2-1; possibly TRBD2 for D (5 bases). Sample: blood. The sequence derives from a woman younger than 30 with Graves' hyperthyroidism. The CDR3 DNA reads TGTGCCTGGAAGGCCAGCGGCAATGAGCAGTTCTTC. Its translation is CAWKASGNEQFF.